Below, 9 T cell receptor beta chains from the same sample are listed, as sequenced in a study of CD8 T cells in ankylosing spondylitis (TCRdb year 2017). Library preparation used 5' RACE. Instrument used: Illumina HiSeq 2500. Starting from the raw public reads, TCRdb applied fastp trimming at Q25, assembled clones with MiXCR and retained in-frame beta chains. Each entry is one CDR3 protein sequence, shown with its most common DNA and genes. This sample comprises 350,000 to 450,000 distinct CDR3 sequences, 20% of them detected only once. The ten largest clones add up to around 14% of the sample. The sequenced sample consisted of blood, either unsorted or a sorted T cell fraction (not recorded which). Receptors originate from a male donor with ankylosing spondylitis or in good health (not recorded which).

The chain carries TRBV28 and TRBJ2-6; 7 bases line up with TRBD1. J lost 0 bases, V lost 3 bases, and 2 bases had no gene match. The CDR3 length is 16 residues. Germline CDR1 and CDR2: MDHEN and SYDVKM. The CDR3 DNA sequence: TGTGCCAGCAGTTTGGGACAGATCTCTGGGGCCAACGTCCTGACTTTC. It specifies CASSLGQISGANVLTF.

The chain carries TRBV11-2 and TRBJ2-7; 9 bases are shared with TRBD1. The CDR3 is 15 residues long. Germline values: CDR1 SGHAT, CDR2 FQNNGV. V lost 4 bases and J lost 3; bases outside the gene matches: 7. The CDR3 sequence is CASSWNRGPSYEQYF. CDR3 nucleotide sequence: TGTGCCAGCAGCTGGAACAGGGGGCCCAGCTACGAGCAGTACTTC.

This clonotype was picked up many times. The DNA for the CDR3 is TGTGCCAGCAGGACAGGGAGCTACAATGAGCAGTTCTTC. It encodes CASRTGSYNEQFF. The rearrangement links TRBV27 to TRBJ2-1, with 7 bases that match TRBD1. The V gene's germline CDR1 is MNHEY and CDR2 SMNVEV (reference sequence). V lost 6 bases and J lost 3; bases outside the gene matches: 2. This CDR3 is 13 amino acids long.

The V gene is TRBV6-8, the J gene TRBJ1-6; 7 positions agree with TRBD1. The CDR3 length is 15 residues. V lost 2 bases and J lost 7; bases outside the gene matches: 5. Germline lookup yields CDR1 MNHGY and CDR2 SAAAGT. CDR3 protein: CASSYAKGANSPLHF. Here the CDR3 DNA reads TGTGCCAGCAGTTACGCAAAGGGGGCGAATTCACCCCTCCACTTT.

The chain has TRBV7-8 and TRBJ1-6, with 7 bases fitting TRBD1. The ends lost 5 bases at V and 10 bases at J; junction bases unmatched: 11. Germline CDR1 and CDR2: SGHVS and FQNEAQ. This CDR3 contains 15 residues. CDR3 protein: CASSIGPGQQSPLHF. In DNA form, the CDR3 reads TGTGCCAGCAGCATAGGTCCGGGACAGCAGTCACCCCTCCACTTT.

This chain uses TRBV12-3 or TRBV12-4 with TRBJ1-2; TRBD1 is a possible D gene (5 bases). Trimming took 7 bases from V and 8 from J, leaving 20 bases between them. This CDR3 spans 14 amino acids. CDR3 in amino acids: CASTPGPGGYGYTF. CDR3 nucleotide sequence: TGTGCCAGCACACCAGGGCCGGGGGGATACGGCTACACCTTC.

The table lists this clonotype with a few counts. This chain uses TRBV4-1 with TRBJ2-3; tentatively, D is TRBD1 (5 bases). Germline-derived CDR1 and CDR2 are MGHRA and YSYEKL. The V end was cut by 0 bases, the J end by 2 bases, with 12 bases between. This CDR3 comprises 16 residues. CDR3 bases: TGCGCCAGCAGCCAAGAAGGTGGGGCAGTCACAGATACGCAGTATTTT. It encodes CASSQEGGAVTDTQYF.

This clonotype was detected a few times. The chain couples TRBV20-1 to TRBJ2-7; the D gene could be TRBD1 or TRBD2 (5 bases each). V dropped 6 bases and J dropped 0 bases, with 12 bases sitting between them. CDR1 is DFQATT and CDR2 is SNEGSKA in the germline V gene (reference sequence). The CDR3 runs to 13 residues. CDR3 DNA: TGCAGTGCCAGGGAGCTGGACTCCTACGAGCAGTACTTC. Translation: CSARELDSYEQYF.

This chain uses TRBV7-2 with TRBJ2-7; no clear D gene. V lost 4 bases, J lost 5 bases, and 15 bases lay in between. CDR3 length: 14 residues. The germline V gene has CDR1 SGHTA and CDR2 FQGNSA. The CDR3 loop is CASSYPPFSDEQYF. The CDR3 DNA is TGTGCCAGCAGCTACCCCCCCTTCTCGGACGAGCAGTACTTC.